The clone carrying this TCR beta chain has ten or more counts. Its antigen is not identified. The data stem from a study of CD8 T cells in ankylosing spondylitis. Broader study findings: In ankylosing spondylitis patients, matched synovial fluid reportedly showed significant enrichment of disease-linked clones. Ankylosing spondylitis blood appeared to carry a characteristic TCR beta motif of several highly homologous variants.

This CDR3 contains 15 residues. Trimming cost V 1 base and J 1 base, with 10 bases left between them. The authors made TCR beta libraries by quantitative 5'-RACE with molecular barcodes. From the 5' RACE reads, TCRdb called clonotypes with MiXCR, one entry per CDR3 protein. This table has about 220,000 distinct CDR3 sequences, about 7.3% appearing once. The rearrangement links TRBV12-3 or TRBV12-4 to TRBJ1-1; D gene ambiguous. The sequenced material came from blood, either unsorted or a sorted T cell fraction (not recorded which). The receptor's source is a male donor with ankylosing spondylitis. Here the CDR3 reads CASSLGSAGNTEAFF. The CDR3 DNA follows: TGTGCCAGCAGTTTAGGTTCGGCAGGGAACACTGAAGCTTTCTTT.